The clone carrying this T cell receptor (beta chain) has only one observation. This specimen comes from a study of blood T cell repertoires in COVID-19. CDR1 SGHDN and CDR2 FVKESK come from the germline V gene. The V end was cut by 4 bases, the J end by 7 bases, with 11 bases between. The CDR3 covers 13 residues. TCRdb's copy holds only in-frame clones and misses some; the assay was immunoSEQ multiplex PCR. The sample has more than 200,000 clones, about 80% seen once. The genes are TRBV14 and TRBJ2-1; a possible D gene is TRBD2 (6 bases). The sequence came from a man between 45 and 60 years old with active or convalescent COVID-19. Sample: peripheral blood. CDR3 DNA sequence: TGTGCCAGCAGCCGTGGACTACCAAATGAGCAGTTCTTC. It is translated as CASSRGLPNEQFF.